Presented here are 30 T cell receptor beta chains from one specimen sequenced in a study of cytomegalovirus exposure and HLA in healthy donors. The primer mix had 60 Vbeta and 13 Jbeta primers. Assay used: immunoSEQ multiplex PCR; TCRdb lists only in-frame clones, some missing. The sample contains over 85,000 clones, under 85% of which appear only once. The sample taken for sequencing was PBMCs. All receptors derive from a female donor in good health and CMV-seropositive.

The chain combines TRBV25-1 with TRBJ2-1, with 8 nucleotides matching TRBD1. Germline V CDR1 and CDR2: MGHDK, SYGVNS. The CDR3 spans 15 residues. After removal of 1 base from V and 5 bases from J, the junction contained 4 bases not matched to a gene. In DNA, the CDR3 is TGTGCCAGCAGTGAATTGACAGGGGTGGACAATGAGCAGTTCTTC. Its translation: CASSELTGVDNEQFF.

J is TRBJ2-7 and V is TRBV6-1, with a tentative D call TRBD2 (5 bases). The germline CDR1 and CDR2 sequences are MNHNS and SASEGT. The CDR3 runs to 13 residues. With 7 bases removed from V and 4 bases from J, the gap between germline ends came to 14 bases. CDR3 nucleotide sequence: TGTGCCAGCACCAAGGCCAGAGGGTACGAGCAGTACTTC. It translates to CASTKARGYEQYF.

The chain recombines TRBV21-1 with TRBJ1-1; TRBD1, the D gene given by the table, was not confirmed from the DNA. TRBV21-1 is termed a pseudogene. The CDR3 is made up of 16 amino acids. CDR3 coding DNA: TGTGCCAGCAGCCTAAAACATCCAGGGGGAAGCACTGAAGCTTTCTTT. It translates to CASSLKHPGGSTEAFF.

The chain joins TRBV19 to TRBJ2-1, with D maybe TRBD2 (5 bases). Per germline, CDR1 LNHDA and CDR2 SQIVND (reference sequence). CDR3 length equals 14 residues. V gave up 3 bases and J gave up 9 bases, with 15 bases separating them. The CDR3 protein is CASSMSYGDFEQFF. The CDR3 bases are TGTGCCAGTAGTATGAGCTACGGGGATTTTGAGCAGTTCTTC.

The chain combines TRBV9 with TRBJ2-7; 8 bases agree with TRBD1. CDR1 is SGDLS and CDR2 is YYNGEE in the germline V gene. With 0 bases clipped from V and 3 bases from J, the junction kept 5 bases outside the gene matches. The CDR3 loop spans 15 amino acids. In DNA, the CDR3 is TGTGCCAGCAGCGTAGGGGCAGGGGGCTTCTACGAGCAGTACTTC. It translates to CASSVGAGGFYEQYF.

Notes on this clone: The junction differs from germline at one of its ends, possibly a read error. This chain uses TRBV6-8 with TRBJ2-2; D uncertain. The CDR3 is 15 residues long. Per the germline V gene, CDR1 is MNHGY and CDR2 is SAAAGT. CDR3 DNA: TGTCCCAGCAGTTGGCGACTCGTGGACACCGGGGAGCTGTTTTTT. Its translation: CPSSWRLVDTGELFF.

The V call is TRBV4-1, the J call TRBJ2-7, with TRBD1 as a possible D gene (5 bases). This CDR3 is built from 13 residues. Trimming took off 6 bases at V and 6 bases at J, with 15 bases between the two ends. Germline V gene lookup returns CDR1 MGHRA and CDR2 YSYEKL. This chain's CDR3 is CASRLSLDSEQYF. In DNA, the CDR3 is TGCGCCAGCAGGCTCTCCCTCGACAGCGAGCAGTACTTC.

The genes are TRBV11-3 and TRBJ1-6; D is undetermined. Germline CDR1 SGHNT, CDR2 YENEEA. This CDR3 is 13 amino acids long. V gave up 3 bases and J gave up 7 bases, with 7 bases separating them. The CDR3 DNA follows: TGTGCCAGCAGCTTGACACCGAATTCACCCCTCCACTTT. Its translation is CASSLTPNSPLHF.

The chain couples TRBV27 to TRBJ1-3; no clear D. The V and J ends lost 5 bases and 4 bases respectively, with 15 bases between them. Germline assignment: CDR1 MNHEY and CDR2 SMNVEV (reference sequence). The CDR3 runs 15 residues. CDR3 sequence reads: CASSPAGSKGNTIYF. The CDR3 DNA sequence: TGTGCCAGCAGTCCCGCCGGTAGTAAGGGAAACACCATATATTTT.

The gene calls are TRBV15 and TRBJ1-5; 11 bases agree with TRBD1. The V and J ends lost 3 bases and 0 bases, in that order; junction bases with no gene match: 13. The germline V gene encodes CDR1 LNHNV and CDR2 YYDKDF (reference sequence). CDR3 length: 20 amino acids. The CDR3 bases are TGTGCCACCAGCAGGGACTCTCCGGGACAGGGGGTTTATAGCAATCAGCCCCAGCATTTT. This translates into CATSRDSPGQGVYSNQPQHF.

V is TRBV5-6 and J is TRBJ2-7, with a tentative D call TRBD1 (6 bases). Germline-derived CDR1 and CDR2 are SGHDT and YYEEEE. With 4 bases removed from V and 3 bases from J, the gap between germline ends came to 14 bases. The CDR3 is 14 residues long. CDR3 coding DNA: TGTGCCAGCAGCGCCCACTTGACAGGCTACGAGCAGTACTTC. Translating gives CASSAHLTGYEQYF.

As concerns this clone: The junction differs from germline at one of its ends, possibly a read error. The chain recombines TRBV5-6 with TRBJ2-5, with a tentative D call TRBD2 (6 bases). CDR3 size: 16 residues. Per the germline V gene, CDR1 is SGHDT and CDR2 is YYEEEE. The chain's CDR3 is CARSEQTREIQETQYF. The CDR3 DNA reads TGTGCCCGCAGCGAACAGACTAGAGAAATCCAAGAGACCCAGTACTTC.

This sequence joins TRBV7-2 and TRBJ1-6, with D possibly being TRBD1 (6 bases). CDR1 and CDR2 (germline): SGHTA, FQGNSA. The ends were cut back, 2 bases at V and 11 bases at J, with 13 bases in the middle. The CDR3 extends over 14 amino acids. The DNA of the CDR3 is TGTGCCAGCAGCTTATGGACAGTAAAGGCACCCCTCCACTTT. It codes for CASSLWTVKAPLHF.

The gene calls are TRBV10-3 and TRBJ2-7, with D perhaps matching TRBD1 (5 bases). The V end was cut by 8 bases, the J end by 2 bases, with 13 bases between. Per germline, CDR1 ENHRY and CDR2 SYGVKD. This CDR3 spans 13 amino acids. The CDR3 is CAIQGDATYEQYF. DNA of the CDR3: TGTGCCATCCAGGGTGATGCGACCTACGAGCAGTACTTC.

CDR3 nucleotides: TGTGCCAGCAGCTCACTGGGCGGACTCACCATGAACACTGAAGCTTTCTTT. It translates to CASSSLGGLTMNTEAFF. This chain uses TRBV5-5 with TRBJ1-1, with D unresolved. V was clipped by 3 bases and J by 0 bases, with 18 bases between them. Germline V gene lookup returns CDR1 SGHKS and CDR2 YYEKEE (reference sequence). This CDR3 comprises 17 residues.

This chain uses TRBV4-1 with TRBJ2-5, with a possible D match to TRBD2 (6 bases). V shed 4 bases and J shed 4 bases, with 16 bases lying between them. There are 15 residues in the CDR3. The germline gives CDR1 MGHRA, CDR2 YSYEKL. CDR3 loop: CASSLGRGTRETQYF. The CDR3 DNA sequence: TGCGCCAGCAGCCTCGGCCGGGGGACGCGAGAGACCCAGTACTTC.

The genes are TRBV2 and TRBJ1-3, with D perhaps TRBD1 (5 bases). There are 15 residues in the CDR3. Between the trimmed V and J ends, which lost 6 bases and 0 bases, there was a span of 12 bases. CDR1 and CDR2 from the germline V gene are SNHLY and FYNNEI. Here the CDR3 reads CASRRQRSSGNTIYF. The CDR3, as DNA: TGTGCCAGCAGGAGACAGAGGAGCTCTGGAAACACCATATATTTT.

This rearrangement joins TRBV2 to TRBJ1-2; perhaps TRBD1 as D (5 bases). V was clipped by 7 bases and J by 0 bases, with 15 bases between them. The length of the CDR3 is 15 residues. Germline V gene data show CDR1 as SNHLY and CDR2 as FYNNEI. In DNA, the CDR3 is TGTGCCAGCACGACCCAAGACAGCTCTAACTATGGCTACACCTTC. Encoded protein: CASTTQDSSNYGYTF.

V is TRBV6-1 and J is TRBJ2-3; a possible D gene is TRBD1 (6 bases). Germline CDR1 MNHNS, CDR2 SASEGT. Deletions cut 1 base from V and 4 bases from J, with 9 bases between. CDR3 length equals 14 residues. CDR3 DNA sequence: TGTGCCAGCAGTGAAGTGGACAGAGCAGATACGCAGTATTTT. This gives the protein CASSEVDRADTQYF.

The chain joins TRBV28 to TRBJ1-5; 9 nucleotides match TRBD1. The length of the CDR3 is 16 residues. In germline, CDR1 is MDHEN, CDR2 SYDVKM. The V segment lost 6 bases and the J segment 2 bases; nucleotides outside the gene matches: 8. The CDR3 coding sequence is TGTGCCAGCAGGACATCACAGGGGGCGGGCAATCAGCCCCAGCATTTT. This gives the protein CASRTSQGAGNQPQHF. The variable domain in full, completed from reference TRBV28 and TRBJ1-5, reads DVKVTQSSRYLVKRTGEKVFLECVQDMDHENMFWYRQDPGLGLRLIYFSYDVKMKEKGDIPEGYSVSREKKERFSLILESASTNQTSMYLCASRTSQGAGNQPQHFGDGTRLSIL.

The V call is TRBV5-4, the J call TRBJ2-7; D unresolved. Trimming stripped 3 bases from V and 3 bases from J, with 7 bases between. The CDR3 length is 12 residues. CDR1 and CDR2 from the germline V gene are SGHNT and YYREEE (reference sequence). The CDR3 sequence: CASSSTGYEQYF. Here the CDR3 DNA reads TGTGCCAGCAGCTCCACTGGCTACGAGCAGTACTTC.

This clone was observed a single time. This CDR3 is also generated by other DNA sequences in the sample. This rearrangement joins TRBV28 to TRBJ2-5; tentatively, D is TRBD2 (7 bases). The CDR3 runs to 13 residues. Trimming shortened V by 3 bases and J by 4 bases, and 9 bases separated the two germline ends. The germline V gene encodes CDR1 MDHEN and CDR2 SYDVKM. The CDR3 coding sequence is TGTGCCAGCAGTTTGGGGGGGCGAGAGACCCAGTACTTC. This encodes CASSLGGRETQYF.

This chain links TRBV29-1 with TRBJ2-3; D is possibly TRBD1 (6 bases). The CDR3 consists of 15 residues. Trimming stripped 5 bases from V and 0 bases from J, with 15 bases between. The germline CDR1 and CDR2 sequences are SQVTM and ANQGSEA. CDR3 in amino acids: CSVYRDISSTDTQYF. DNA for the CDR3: TGCAGCGTTTACCGGGACATCTCTAGCACAGATACGCAGTATTTT.

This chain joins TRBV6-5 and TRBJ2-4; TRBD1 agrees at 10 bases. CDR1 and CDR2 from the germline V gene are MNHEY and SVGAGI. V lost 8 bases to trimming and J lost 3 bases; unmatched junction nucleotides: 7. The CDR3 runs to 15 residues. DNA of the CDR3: TGTGCCAGCGGACAAGGGACAGGGGTCAAAAACATTCAGTACTTC. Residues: CASGQGTGVKNIQYF.

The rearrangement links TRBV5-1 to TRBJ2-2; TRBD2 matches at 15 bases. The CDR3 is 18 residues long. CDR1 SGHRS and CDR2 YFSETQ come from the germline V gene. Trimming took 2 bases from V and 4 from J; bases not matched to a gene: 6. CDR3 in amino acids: CASSFGTSGRIGTGELFF. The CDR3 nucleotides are TGCGCCAGCAGCTTCGGGACTAGCGGGAGGATCGGCACCGGGGAGCTGTTTTTT.

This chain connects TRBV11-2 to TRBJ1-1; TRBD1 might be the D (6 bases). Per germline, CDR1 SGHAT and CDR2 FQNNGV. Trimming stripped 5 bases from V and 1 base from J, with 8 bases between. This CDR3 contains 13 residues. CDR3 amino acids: CASSPGQNTEAFF. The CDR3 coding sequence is TGTGCCAGCAGCCCGGGACAGAACACTGAAGCTTTCTTT.

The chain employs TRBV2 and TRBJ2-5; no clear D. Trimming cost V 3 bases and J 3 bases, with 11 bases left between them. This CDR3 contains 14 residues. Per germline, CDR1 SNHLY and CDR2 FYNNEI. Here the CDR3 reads CASSDSGLEETQYF. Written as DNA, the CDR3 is TGTGCCAGCAGTGATTCAGGCTTGGAAGAGACCCAGTACTTC.

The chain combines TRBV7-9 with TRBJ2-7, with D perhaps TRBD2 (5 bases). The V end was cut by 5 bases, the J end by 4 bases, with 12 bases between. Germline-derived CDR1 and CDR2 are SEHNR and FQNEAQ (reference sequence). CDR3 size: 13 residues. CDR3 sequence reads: CASSPDGEYEQYF. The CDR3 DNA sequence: TGTGCCAGCAGCCCAGACGGGGAATACGAGCAGTACTTC.

Here the CDR3 DNA reads TGTGCCACCAGCAGAGATTCCCAGGGTTACAATGAGCAGTTCTTC. This codes for CATSRDSQGYNEQFF. The chain combines TRBV15 with TRBJ2-1, with a possible D match to TRBD1 (5 bases). The germline gives CDR1 LNHNV, CDR2 YYDKDF (reference sequence). The V end was cut by 0 bases, the J end by 4 bases, with 10 bases between. This CDR3 is built from 15 residues.

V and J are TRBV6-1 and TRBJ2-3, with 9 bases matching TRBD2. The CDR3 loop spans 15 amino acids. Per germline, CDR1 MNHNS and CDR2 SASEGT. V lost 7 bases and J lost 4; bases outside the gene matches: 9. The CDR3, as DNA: TGTGCCAGCACCCCTTTACAGCGGGAGGCAGATACGCAGTATTTT. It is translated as CASTPLQREADTQYF.